This paragraph reports one T cell receptor (beta chain). This record comes from a study of shared clonotypes between healthy human individuals. The germline CDR1 and CDR2 sequences are SGHTA and FQGNSA. V was shortened by 5 bases and J by 0 bases, with 14 bases between the two germline ends. The CDR3 sequence is 15 residues long. Researchers partitioned CD4+ cells into CD45RA+ naive and CD45RA-negative memory subsets. Running of the assay took place at deep level. Data came from immunoSEQ multiplex PCR; TCRdb stores just in-frame clones and leaves some out. This sample has millions of clones, with more than 80% found just once.

Sequencing was carried out using naive CD4+ T cells sorted from blood. Subset in this sample: CD45RA+ positively selected. This chain connects TRBV7-2 to TRBJ2-7; D might be TRBD2 (6 bases). This receptor was identified in a man aged 18 to 29 in good health. The CDR3 coding sequence is TGTGCCAGCAGCGTTGGGATTAGCGGCTCCTACGAGCAGTACTTC. It specifies CASSVGISGSYEQYF.